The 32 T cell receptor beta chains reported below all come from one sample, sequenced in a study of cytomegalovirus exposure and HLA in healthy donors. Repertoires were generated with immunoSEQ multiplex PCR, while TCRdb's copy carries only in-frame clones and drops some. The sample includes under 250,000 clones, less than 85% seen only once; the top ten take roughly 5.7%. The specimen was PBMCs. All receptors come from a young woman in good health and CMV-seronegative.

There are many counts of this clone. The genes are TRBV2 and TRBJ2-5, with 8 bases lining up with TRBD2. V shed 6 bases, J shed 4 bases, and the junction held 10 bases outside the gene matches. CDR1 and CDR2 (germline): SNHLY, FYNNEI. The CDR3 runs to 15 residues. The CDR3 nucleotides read TGTGCCAGCAGCATTACCGCGGCGGGAGGAGAGACCCAGTACTTC. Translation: CASSITAAGGETQYF.

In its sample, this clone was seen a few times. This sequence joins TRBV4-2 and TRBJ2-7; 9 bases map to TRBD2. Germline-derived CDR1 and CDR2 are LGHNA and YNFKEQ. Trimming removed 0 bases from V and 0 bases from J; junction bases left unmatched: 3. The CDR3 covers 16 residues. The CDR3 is CASSQDLSGSSYEQYF. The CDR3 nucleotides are TGTGCCAGCAGCCAAGATCTTAGCGGGAGCTCCTACGAGCAGTACTTC.

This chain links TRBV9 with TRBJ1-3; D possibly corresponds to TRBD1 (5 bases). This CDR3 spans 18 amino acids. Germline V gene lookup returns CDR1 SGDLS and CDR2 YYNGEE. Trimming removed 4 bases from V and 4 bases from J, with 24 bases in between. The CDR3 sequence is CASSISAWGSTGGNTIYF. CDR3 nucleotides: TGTGCCAGCAGCATCTCAGCGTGGGGCTCGACTGGGGGAAACACCATATATTTT.

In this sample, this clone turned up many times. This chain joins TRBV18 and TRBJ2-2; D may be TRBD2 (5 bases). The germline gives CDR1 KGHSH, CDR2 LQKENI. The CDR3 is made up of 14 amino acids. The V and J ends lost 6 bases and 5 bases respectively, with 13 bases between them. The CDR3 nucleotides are TGTGCCAGCTCCCGGGGAATGGTGACCGGGGAGCTGTTTTTT. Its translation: CASSRGMVTGELFF.

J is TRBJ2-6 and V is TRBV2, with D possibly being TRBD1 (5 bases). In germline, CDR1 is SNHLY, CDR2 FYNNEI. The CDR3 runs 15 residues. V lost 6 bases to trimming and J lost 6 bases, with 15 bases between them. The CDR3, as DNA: TGTGCCAGCAGGAAACAGGCTTCAGTGGCCAACGTCCTGACTTTC. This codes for CASRKQASVANVLTF. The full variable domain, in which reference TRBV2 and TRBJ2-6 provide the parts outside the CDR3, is EPEVTQTPSHQVTQMGQEVILRCVPISNHLYFYWYRQILGQKVEFLVSFYNNEISEKSEIFDDQFSVERPDGSNFTLKIRSTKLEDSAMYFCASRKQASVANVLTFGAGSRLTVL.

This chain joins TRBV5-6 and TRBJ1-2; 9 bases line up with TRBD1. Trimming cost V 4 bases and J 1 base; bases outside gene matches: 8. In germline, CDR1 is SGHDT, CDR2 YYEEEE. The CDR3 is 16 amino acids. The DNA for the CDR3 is TGTGCCAGCAGCGGAAGTACAGGGGGCTTTAACTATGGCTACACCTTC. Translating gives CASSGSTGGFNYGYTF.

In DNA, the CDR3 is TGTGCCAGCTCGTCCGGGACAGACAATCAGCCCCAGCATTTT. Protein product: CASSSGTDNQPQHF. J is TRBJ1-5 and V is TRBV18, with 7 bases that match TRBD1. This CDR3 region has 14 residues. Germline V lookup: CDR1 KGHSH, CDR2 LQKENI. V lost 6 bases, J lost 3 bases, and 5 bases stayed unmatched.

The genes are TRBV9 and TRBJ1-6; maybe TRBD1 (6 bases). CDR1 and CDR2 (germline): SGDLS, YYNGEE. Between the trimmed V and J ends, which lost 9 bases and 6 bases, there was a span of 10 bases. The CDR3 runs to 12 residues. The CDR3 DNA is TGTGCCACCCTGACAGGTAATTCACCCCTCCACTTT. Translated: CATLTGNSPLHF.

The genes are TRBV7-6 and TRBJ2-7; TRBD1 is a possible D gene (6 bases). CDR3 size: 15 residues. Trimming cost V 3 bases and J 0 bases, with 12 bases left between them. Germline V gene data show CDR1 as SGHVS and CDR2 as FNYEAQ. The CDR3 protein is CASSLRQEFSYEQYF. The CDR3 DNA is TGTGCCAGCAGCTTGAGACAGGAGTTCTCCTACGAGCAGTACTTC.

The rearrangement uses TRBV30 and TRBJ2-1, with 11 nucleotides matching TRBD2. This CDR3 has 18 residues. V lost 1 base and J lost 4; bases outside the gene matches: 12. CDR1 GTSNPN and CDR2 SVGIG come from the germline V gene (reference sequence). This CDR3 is CAWSEGSWGTSGYNEQFF. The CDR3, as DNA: TGTGCCTGGAGTGAGGGGTCGTGGGGGACTAGCGGATACAATGAGCAGTTCTTC. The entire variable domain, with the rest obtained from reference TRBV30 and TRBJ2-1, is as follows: SQTIHQWPATLVQPVGSPLSLECTVEGTSNPNLYWYRQAAGRGLQLLFYSVGIGQISSEVPQNLSASRPQDRQFILSSKKLLLSDSGFYLCAWSEGSWGTSGYNEQFFGPGTRLTVL.

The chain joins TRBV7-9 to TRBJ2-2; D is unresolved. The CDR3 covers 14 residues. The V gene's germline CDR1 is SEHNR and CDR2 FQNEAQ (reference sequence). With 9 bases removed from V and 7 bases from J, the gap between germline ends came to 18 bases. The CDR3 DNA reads TGTGCCAGGCGGACCGCCTTAGAACACGGGGAGCTGTTTTTT. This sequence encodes CARRTALEHGELFF.

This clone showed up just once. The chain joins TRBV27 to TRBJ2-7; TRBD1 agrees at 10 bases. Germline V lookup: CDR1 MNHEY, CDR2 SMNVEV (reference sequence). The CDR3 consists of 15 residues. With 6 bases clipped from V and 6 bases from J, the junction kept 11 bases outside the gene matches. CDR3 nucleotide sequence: TGTGCCAGCAGACCCCCTGGGACAGGGGATATCGAGCAGTACTTC. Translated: CASRPPGTGDIEQYF.

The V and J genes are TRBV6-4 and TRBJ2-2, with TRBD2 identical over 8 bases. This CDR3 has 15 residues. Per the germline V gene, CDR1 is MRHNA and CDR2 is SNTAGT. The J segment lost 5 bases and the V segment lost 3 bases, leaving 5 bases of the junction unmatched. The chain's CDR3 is CASSDLASGTGELFF. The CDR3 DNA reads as TGTGCCAGCAGTGATCTGGCTAGCGGGACCGGGGAGCTGTTTTTT.

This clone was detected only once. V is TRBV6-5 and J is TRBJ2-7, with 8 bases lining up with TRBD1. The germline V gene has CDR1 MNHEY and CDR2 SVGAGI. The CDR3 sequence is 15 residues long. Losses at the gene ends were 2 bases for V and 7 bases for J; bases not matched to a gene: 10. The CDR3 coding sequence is TGTGCCAGCAGTTACGGGGCAGGGGGCGCGGGGGAGCAGTACTTC. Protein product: CASSYGAGGAGEQYF.

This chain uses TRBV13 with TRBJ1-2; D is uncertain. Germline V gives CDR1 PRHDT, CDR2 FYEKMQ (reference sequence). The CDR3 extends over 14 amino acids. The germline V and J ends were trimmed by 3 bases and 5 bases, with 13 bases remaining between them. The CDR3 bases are TGTGCCAGCAGCTTCCAGGACCGATTATATGGCTACACCTTC. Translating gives CASSFQDRLYGYTF.

DNA of the CDR3: TGTGCCAGCAGCAGTCGAGACGCCACAGATACGCAGTATTTT. It specifies CASSSRDATDTQYF. The V call is TRBV21-1, the J call TRBJ2-3. TRBV21-1 is termed a pseudogene. This CDR3 comprises 14 residues.

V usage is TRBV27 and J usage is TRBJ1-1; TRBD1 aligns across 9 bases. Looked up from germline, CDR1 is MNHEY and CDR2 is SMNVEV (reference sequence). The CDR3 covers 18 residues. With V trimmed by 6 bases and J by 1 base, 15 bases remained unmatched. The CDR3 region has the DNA TGTGCCAGCAGGCCTAACCACAGGGGGCAGGGAAGGAACACTGAAGCTTTCTTT. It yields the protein CASRPNHRGQGRNTEAFF.

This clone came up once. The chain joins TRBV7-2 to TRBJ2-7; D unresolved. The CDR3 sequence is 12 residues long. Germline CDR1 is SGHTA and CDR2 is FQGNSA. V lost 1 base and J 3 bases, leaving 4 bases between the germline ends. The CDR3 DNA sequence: TGTGCCAGCAGCTTAGAGGTCTACGAGCAGTACTTC. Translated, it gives CASSLEVYEQYF.

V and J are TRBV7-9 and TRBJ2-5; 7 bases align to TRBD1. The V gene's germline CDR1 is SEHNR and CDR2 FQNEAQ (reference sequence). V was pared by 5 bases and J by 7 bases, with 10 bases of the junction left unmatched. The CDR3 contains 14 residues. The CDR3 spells CASSPPRAGGTQYF. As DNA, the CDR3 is TGTGCCAGCAGCCCACCCCGGGCAGGGGGGACCCAGTACTTC.

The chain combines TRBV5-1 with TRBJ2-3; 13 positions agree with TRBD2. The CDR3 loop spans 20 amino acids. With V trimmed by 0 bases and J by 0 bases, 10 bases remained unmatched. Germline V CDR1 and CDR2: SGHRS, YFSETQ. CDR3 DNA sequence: TGCGCCAGCAGCTTGGGGCCGGGACTAGCGGGGTGGATTAGCACAGATACGCAGTATTTT. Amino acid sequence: CASSLGPGLAGWISTDTQYF.

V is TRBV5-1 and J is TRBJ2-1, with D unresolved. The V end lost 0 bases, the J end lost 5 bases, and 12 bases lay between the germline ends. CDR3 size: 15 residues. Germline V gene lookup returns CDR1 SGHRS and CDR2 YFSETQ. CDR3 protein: CASSLAGGPNNEQFF. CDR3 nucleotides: TGCGCCAGCAGCTTGGCCGGCGGTCCGAACAATGAGCAGTTCTTC.

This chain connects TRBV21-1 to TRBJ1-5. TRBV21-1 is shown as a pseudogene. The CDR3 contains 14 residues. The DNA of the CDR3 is TGTGCCAGACCTCGAAAGCAGAGCAATCAGCCCCAGCATTTT. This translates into CARPRKQSNQPQHF.

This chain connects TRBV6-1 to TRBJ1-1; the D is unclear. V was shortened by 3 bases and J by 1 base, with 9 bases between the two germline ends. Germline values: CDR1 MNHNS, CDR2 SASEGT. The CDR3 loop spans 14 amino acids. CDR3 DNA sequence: TGTGCCAGCAGTGATCGGAGATGGAACACTGAAGCTTTCTTT. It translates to CASSDRRWNTEAFF.

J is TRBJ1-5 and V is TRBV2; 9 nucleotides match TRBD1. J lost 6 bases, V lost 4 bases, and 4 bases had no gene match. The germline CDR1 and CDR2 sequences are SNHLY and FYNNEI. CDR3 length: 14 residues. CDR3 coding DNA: TGTGCCAGCAGTGTTGGGACAGGGCCTCAGCCCCAGCATTTT. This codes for CASSVGTGPQPQHF.

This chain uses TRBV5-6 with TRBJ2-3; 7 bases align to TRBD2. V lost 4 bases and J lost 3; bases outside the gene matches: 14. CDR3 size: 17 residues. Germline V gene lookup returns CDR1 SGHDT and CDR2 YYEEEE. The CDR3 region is CASSPLRGRAGTDTQYF. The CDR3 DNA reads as TGTGCCAGCAGCCCTCTTCGAGGGAGGGCTGGGACAGATACGCAGTATTTT.

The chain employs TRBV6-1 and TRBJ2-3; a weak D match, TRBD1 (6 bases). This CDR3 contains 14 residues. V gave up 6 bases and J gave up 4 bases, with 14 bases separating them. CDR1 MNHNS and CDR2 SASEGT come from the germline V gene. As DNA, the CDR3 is TGTGCCAGCAGCACAGGGCCGGAGGCAGATACGCAGTATTTT. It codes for CASSTGPEADTQYF.

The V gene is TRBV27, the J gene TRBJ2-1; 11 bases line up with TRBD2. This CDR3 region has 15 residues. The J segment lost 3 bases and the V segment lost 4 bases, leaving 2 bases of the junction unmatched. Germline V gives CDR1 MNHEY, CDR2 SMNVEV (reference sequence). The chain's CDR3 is CASSSLAGGYNEQFF. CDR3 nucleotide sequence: TGTGCCAGCAGTTCTCTAGCGGGGGGCTACAATGAGCAGTTCTTC.

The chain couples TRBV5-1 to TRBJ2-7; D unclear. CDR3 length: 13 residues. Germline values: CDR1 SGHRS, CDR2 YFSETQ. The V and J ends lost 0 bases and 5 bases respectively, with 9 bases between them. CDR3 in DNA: TGCGCCAGCAGCTTGGTGGTGGGAAACGAGCAGTACTTC. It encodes CASSLVVGNEQYF.

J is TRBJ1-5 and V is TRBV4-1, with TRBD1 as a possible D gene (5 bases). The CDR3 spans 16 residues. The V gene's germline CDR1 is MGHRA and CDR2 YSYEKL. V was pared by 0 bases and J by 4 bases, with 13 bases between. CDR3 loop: CASSQDPGTRNQPQHF. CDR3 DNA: TGCGCCAGCAGCCAAGATCCCGGGACCCGAAATCAGCCCCAGCATTTT.

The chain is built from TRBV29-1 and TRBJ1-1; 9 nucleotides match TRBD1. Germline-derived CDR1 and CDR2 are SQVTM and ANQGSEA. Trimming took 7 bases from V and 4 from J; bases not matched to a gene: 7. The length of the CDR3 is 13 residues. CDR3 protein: CSALQGAVTEAFF. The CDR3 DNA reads TGCAGCGCCCTACAGGGGGCTGTCACTGAAGCTTTCTTT.

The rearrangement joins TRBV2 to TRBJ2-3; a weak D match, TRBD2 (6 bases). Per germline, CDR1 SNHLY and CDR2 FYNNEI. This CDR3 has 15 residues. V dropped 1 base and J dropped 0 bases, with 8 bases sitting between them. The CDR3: CASSEDGTSTDTQYF. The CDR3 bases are TGTGCCAGCAGTGAAGACGGGACTAGCACAGATACGCAGTATTTT.

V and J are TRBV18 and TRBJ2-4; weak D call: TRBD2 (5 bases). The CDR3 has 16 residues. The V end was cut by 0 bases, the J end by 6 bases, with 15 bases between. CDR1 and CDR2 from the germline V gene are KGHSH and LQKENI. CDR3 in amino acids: CASSPPQEGGPNIQYF. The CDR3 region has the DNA TGTGCCAGCTCACCACCTCAAGAAGGCGGGCCAAACATTCAGTACTTC.